This entry concerns a single T cell receptor beta chain. V gave up 3 bases and J gave up 7 bases; unmatched junction bases: 8. This CDR3 comprises 15 residues. CDR1 is SGHNT and CDR2 is YYREEE in the germline V gene (reference sequence). This entry is derived from a study of blood T cell repertoires in COVID-19. In the study overall: Whether acute or convalescent, the COVID-19 samples came from the United States, Italy and Spain.

As originally analysed: Amplification from reference gene primers served as the basis for estimated nucleated cell counts. Profiling relied on immunoSEQ multiplex PCR, and the TCRdb table lists in-frame clones only, not all of them. The DNA gave D and trimming, while V, J and clone size come from that table. The data show around 340,000 clones, about 92% seen once. The Seattle patients, enrolled during active infection, were followed longitudinally. The receptor's source is a woman aged 60-75 years with COVID-19, enrolled during active disease. The source material was peripheral blood. The chain carries TRBV5-4 and TRBJ1-4, with 8 nucleotides matching TRBD1. This CDR3 is CASSSLTGGGEKLFF. CDR3 sequence (DNA): TGTGCCAGCAGCTCCCTAACAGGGGGGGGTGAAAAACTGTTTTTT.